This T cell receptor beta chain was profiled in a study of cytomegalovirus exposure and HLA in healthy donors (dated by TCRdb to about 2017). The study in broad terms: A later analysis indicated that the roughly 120 validation repertoires were generated on the platform also employed for the approximately 690 repertoires of the first cohort. The study aimed to test whether signatures of past pathogen exposure could be identified by cataloging public T cell receptors. In addition to the first cohort of 666 subjects, a separate validation cohort of approximately 130 different subjects was used. High-throughput TCR immunosequencing, statistical association of individual TCRs with disease status, and machine learning were combined to predict cytomegalovirus infection status.

In the case of this clone: Its cognate antigen has yet to be identified. Base qualities are not recorded, but no much larger clone differs from it by a single base.

The donors belonged to the validation cohort of about 120 subjects, which was separate from the roughly 680-subject first cohort. The paper as a whole reports these results and caveats: A few of the identified cytomegalovirus-associated TCR beta chains were confirmed in vitro to be specific for cytomegalovirus antigens. While some public TCRs were present in many individuals, most TCR sequences turned up only very rarely across donors. A total of 164 TCR beta chains were listed by the study as associated with cytomegalovirus. Subsequent analysis determined that TCRs grouped into clusters in the first cohort also showed a tendency toward co-occurrence across the 130 or so validation repertoires, and about 94% of cluster scores exceeded 0. All 120 or so repertoires were used to score co-occurrence in the validation cohort in a later analysis, because that analysis had no HLA typing for the cohort. The classifier was reported to diagnose cytomegalovirus status with high specificity and sensitivity in both the original and validation cohorts. The authors suggested that the approach could potentially be generalized to other disease states and immunological phenotypes.

The cysteine opens and the phenylalanine closes a CDR3 of 16 amino acids. The retained sequence is limited to the CDR3, 48 bases, with the frame set at the first base. After removal of 2 bases from V and 6 bases from J, the junction retains 9 bases not matched to a gene. CDR1 and CDR2, looked up from the germline V gene, are SGHRS and YFSETQ. Library prep was done by the immunoSEQ multiplex PCR assay. On the study's bioinformatics: A statistical classification framework was built to diagnose cytomegalovirus status from the catalog of TCR beta chain sequences. TCRdb limited this immuneACCESS table to in-frame rearrangements with V and J called. A share of clones is missing; checked studies link under half to unresolved V genes, and the rest is unexplained. The V and J calls and clone size come from that table; D and trimming were worked out from the DNA. The sample data list tens of thousands of clones, and around 90% of these were observed just once. The top ten clonotypes cover around 2.9% of the sample.

The origin of this receptor is a man younger than 35 in good health and CMV-seronegative. This chain is built from TRBV5-1 and TRBJ2-1, and 9 junctional nucleotides match TRBD2. The sequencing sample was made of PBMCs. The nucleotides read TGCGCCAGCAGCTTTAGCGGGGGAGGGCCCCTCAATGAGCAGTTCTTC. Its protein product is CASSFSGGGPLNEQFF.